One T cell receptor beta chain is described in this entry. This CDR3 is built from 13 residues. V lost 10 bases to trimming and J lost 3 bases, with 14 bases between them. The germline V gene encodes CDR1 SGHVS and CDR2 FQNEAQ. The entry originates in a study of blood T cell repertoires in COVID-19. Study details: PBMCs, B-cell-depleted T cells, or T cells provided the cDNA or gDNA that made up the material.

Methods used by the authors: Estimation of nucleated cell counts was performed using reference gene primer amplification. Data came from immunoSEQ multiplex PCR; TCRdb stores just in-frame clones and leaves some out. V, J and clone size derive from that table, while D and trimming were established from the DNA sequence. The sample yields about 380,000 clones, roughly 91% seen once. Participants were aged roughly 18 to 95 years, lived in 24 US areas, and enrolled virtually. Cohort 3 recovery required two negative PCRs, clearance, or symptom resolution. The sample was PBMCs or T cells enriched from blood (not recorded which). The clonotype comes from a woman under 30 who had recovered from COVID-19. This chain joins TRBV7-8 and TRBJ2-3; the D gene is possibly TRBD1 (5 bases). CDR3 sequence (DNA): TGTGCCACCGCCCCAGGGATAACAGATACGCAGTATTTT. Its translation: CATAPGITDTQYF.